The next 28 T cell receptor beta chains were all read from a single sample in a study of T cells expressing NK-cell markers (dated by TCRdb to 2018 to 2020). Libraries were built with 5' RACE. The instrument was an Illumina HiSeq 2000. The reads were reprocessed in TCRdb, with one entry per CDR3 protein sequence and no accompanying DNA. The sample table records about 300,000 distinct CDR3 sequences. The top ten hold around 4.3% of the sample. Material: blood T cells: a sorted CD56 or NKG2C T cell subset, CD4+ or CD8+ T cells, or bulk PBMC T cells (not recorded which). These receptors all come from a woman between 18 and 70 years old in good health.

V gene TRBV4-3 combines with J gene TRBJ1-4; TCRdb outputs TRBD1, but without DNA this stays unchecked. The CDR3 runs to 14 residues. Germline-derived CDR1 and CDR2 are LGHNA and YSLEER. CDR3 loop: CASSQNRGPGKLFF.

V and J are TRBV6-5 and TRBJ2-3; lacking DNA, the TRBD2 call made by TCRdb goes unchecked. CDR3 length equals 15 residues. Per the germline V gene, CDR1 is MNHEY and CDR2 is SVGAGI. The chain's CDR3 is CASSWGLARTDTQYF.

This rearrangement joins TRBV5-1 to TRBJ1-4. Germline V lookup: CDR1 SGHRS, CDR2 YFSETQ. The CDR3 has 15 residues. This CDR3 is CASSLAARNNEKLFF. The full variable domain, completed using reference TRBV5-1 and TRBJ1-4, is KAGVTQTPRYLIKTRGQQVTLSCSPISGHRSVSWYQQTPGQGLQFLFEYFSETQRNKGNFPGRFSGRQFSNSRSEMNVSTLELGDSALYLCASSLAARNNEKLFFGSGTQLSVL.

The CDR3 reads CASSRPGGGGQPQHF. The chain links TRBV4-2 to TRBJ1-5; TCRdb lists TRBD1, though no DNA is available to test this call. Germline assignment: CDR1 LGHNA and CDR2 YNFKEQ. There are 15 residues in the CDR3.

This chain joins TRBV6-5 and TRBJ2-7. The germline V gene has CDR1 MNHEY and CDR2 SVGAGI. The length of the CDR3 is 15 residues. CDR3 sequence reads: CASSYSPGSSYEQYF.

The chain links TRBV23-1 to TRBJ2-7; the D gene TCRdb calls, TRBD1, cannot be checked with no DNA. TRBV23-1 is labeled an ORF, and its function is uncertain. This CDR3 is built from 19 residues. The CDR3 region is CASSPTGPIQTQSSYEQYF.

The rearrangement uses TRBV23-1 and TRBJ2-1; the D call from TCRdb, TRBD2, cannot be confirmed without DNA. TRBV23-1 qualifies as an ORF whose function is uncertain. The CDR3 extends over 19 amino acids. The CDR3 spells CASSQGLAGDGASYNEQFF.

The chain recombines TRBV6-1 with TRBJ2-2; without DNA, the TCRdb call of TRBD1 cannot be checked. This CDR3 comprises 15 residues. Germline V lookup: CDR1 MNHNS, CDR2 SASEGT. This CDR3 is CASGRETANTGELFF.

The rearrangement joins TRBV7-8 to TRBJ2-5. The V gene's germline CDR1 is SGHVS and CDR2 FQNEAQ. The CDR3 runs to 15 residues. This CDR3 reads CASSLLDRDQETQYF.

The chain has TRBV20-1 and TRBJ1-2; TCRdb names TRBD1, which stays unverified in the absence of DNA. This CDR3 region has 13 residues. Per the germline V gene, CDR1 is DFQATT and CDR2 is SNEGSKA (reference sequence). The CDR3 sequence: CSASGDRNYGYTF.

V gene TRBV5-1 combines with J gene TRBJ2-1; the TRBD2 assignment by TCRdb is unverifiable without DNA. Germline CDR1 and CDR2: SGHRS and YFSETQ. The CDR3 runs 14 residues. CDR3 loop: CASSLGLWDNEQFF.

CDR3 residues: CASSQDRPNIQYF. The J gene is TRBJ2-4, the V gene TRBV4-1. The CDR3 is 13 amino acids. From germline, CDR1 is MGHRA and CDR2 YSYEKL.

V and J are TRBV5-1 and TRBJ2-7; without DNA, the TCRdb call of TRBD2 cannot be checked. Germline V lookup: CDR1 SGHRS, CDR2 YFSETQ. This CDR3 is 16 amino acids long. Here the CDR3 reads CASSLAPGLASYEQYF.

The rearrangement uses TRBV3-1 and TRBJ1-6. The CDR3 consists of 14 residues. CDR1 is LGHDT, CDR2 YNNKEL, per germline (reference sequence). CDR3 in amino acids: CASSQASWGSPLHF.

This chain links TRBV4-3 with TRBJ2-5; checking the TCRdb D call of TRBD1 is not possible without DNA. The germline V gene has CDR1 LGHNA and CDR2 YSLEER. This CDR3 has 14 residues. The CDR3 is CASSQEDRGETQYF.

The genes are TRBV28 and TRBJ2-1; the D call from TCRdb, TRBD1, cannot be confirmed without DNA. This CDR3 is 16 amino acids long. The germline CDR1 and CDR2 sequences are MDHEN and SYDVKM. The CDR3 region is CASSPGQGESYNEQFF. Full variable domain (rest looked up from reference TRBV28 and TRBJ2-1): DVKVTQSSRYLVKRTGEKVFLECVQDMDHENMFWYRQDPGLGLRLIYFSYDVKMKEKGDIPEGYSVSREKKERFSLILESASTNQTSMYLCASSPGQGESYNEQFFGPGTRLTVL.

The V call is TRBV7-6, the J call TRBJ2-3; the TCRdb D gene call, TRBD2, has no DNA to confirm it. The germline CDR1 and CDR2 sequences are SGHVS and FNYEAQ. The CDR3 runs 16 residues. This CDR3 is CASSFSTSGSGDTQYF.

V gene TRBV2 combines with J gene TRBJ1-4; TCRdb's assignment of TRBD1 cannot be checked, as there is no DNA. Germline loops: CDR1 SNHLY, CDR2 FYNNEI. This CDR3 has 15 amino acids. CDR3 sequence: CASGPGRTNNEKLFF.

V is TRBV20-1 and J is TRBJ2-7; TCRdb names TRBD1, which stays unverified in the absence of DNA. Germline V CDR1 and CDR2: DFQATT, SNEGSKA (reference sequence). CDR3 size: 12 residues. The CDR3 reads CSASRGKDEQYF.

This chain connects TRBV12-3 or TRBV12-4 to TRBJ1-1. The CDR3 is made up of 11 amino acids. The CDR3 spells CASSLGVAAFF.

The rearrangement joins TRBV7-3 to TRBJ2-2; TCRdb's D gene call, TRBD1, goes unchecked for lack of DNA. Germline loops: CDR1 SGHTA, CDR2 FQGTGA. CDR3 length equals 14 residues. The CDR3 here is CASSPPGFGRELFF. The entire variable domain, with the rest obtained from reference TRBV7-3 and TRBJ2-2, is as follows: GAGVSQTPSNKVTEKGKYVELRCDPISGHTALYWYRQSLGQGPEFLIYFQGTGAADDSGLPNDRFFAVRPEGSVSTLKIQRTERGDSAVYLCASSPPGFGRELFFGEGSRLTVL.

CDR3: CASSPASGGNGGGTQYF. V and J are TRBV18 and TRBJ2-5; TCRdb lists TRBD2, though no DNA is available to test this call. Germline-derived CDR1 and CDR2 are KGHSH and LQKENI. The CDR3 is 17 residues long. Using reference TRBV18 and TRBJ2-5 for the parts outside the CDR3, the full variable domain is NAGVMQNPRHLVRRRGQEARLRCSPMKGHSHVYWYRQLPEEGLKFMVYLQKENIIDESGMPKERFSAEFPKEGPSILRIQQVVRGDSAAYFCASSPASGGNGGGTQYFGPGTRLLVL.

V and J are TRBV18 and TRBJ2-5. The germline CDR1 and CDR2 sequences are KGHSH and LQKENI. The CDR3 has 13 amino acids. CDR3 sequence reads: CASSPVTQETQYF.

This chain joins TRBV6-1 and TRBJ2-7; TCRdb outputs TRBD2, but without DNA this stays unchecked. The CDR3 has 17 amino acids. Looked up from germline, CDR1 is MNHNS and CDR2 is SASEGT. This CDR3 is CASSGAHYSGSPYEQYF.

This chain joins TRBV20-1 and TRBJ2-3; the TCRdb call, TRBD1, lacks DNA for checking. Germline assignment: CDR1 DFQATT and CDR2 SNEGSKA (reference sequence). CDR3 size: 15 residues. The CDR3 spells CSAGTGTTSTDTQYF.

This chain connects TRBV20-1 to TRBJ1-5. There are 13 residues in the CDR3. CDR1 and CDR2 from the germline V gene are DFQATT and SNEGSKA (reference sequence). CDR3 residues: CSASVPYNQPQHF.

This rearrangement joins TRBV20-1 to TRBJ2-5; there is no DNA to check the TCRdb D call of TRBD1. Germline CDR1 and CDR2: DFQATT and SNEGSKA (reference sequence). The CDR3 length is 13 residues. CDR3 sequence reads: CSARQGFRETQYF.

The gene calls are TRBV19 and TRBJ1-5; with no DNA, the TCRdb D assignment of TRBD1 cannot be verified. This CDR3 region has 16 residues. Per germline, CDR1 LNHDA and CDR2 SQIVND (reference sequence). The CDR3 reads CASRPPGQGASQPQHF.